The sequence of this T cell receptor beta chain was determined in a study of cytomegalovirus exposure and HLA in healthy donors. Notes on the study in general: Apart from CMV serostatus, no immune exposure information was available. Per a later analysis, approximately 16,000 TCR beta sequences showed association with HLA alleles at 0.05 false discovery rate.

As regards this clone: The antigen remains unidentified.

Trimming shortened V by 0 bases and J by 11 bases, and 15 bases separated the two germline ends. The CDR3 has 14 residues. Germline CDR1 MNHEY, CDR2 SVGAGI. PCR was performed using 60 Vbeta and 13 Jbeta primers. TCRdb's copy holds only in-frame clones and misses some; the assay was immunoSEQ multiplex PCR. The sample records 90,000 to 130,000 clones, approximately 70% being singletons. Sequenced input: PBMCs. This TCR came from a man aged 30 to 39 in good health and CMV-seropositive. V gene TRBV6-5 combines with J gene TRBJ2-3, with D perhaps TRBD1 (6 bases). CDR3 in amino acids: CASSYSARGSMQYF. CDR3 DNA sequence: TGTGCCAGCAGTTACTCGGCCAGGGGTAGTATGCAGTATTTT.